This T cell receptor (beta chain) is drawn from a study of CD8 T cells in Susac syndrome (dated by TCRdb to between 2018 and 2021). A note on the overall study: Whether CD8+ T cell activation and differentiation in Susac syndrome was antigen driven was tested using repertoire sequencing.

The CDR1 and CDR2 encoded by the germline V gene (reference sequence) are SEHNR and FQNEAQ. For this chain, trimming is 10 bases at the V end and 7 bases at the J end, and the number of junction bases without a gene match is 8. The CDR3 starts with the cysteine, ends with the phenylalanine, and has 12 residues. Only the CDR3 region is kept as DNA, spanning 36 bases read in frame from base 1. On the study overall, not on this receptor specifically: The TCR sequencing and HLA analysis was acknowledged to have included a relatively small number of individuals.

RNA was extracted using the RNeasy kit, and about 0.45 to 1 microgram was reverse transcribed with random hexamers. TCR beta CDR3 regions were amplified with the immunoSEQ multiplex PCR assay covering 54 Vbeta and 13 Jbeta segments. PCR amplification bias was corrected by using a synthetic template baseline for primer optimization and computational correction. For the original study's pipeline: Reads were assigned to V, D and J genes according to IMGT and analyzed in immunoSEQ Analyzer, with only productive sequences retained. Clonality was calculated as one minus the Shannon entropy normalized by log2 of the number of productive unique sequences. For each patient and control, public and private clones were evaluated among the 100 most prevalent clones. Clones were defined as Susac-specific when absent from the healthy and MS cohorts, from roughly 1,100 published viral clones and from other ImmuneACCESS disease sequences. TCRdb reanalyzed the raw reads on its own, using fastp at Q25 for trimming and MiXCR for clone calling, and kept in-frame beta chains. Every CDR3 protein is listed once, alongside the most common genes and DNA of its rows. TCRdb, rather than the study authors, made the V and J calls. The sample includes around 150,000 distinct CDR3 sequences, with approximately 96% observed a single time. The ten largest clones take up under 0.15% of the sample.

Peripheral blood CD8+ and CD4+ T cells from healthy donors, Susac syndrome patients and multiple sclerosis patients were profiled by high-throughput TCR beta sequencing. Healthy donors were included as age- and sex-matched controls. CD8+ TEMRA cells were enriched by FACS, while bulk CD8+ and CD4+ T cells were purified by magnetic negative isolation. Blood was collected in EDTA tubes and processed within 24 hours, with PBMCs isolated through density gradient centrifugation. PBMCs intended for TCR sequencing were cryopreserved in liquid nitrogen and were subsequently thawed in a 37 degrees C water bath. The sorted or isolated CD4+, CD8+ and CD8+ TEMRA cells had a purity of 90% or higher. Remarks on this clonotype: Its antigen remains unidentified. No base-level quality is on record; no much larger clone is a single base apart.

The clonotype originates from a human donor in good health. The sample was CD4+ T cells from PBMCs. The rearrangement combines TRBV7-9 with TRBJ1-2; 8 bases in between match TRBD1. At the DNA level, the sequence is TGTGCCACCCAGGTGGGGACAGGTGGCTACACCTTC. It is translated as CATQVGTGGYTF.